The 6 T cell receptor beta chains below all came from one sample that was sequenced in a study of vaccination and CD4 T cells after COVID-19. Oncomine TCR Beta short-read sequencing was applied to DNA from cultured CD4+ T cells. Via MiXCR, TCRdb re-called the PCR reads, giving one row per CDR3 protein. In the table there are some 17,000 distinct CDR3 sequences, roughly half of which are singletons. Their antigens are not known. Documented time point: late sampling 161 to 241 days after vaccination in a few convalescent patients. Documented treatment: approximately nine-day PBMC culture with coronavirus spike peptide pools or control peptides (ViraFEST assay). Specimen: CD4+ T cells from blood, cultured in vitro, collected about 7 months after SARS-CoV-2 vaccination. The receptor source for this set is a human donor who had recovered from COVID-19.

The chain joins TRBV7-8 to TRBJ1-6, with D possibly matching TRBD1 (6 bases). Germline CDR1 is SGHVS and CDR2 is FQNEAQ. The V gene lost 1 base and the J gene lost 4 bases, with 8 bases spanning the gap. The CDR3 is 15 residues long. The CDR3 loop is CASSLGTVYNSPLHF. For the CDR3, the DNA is TGTGCCAGCAGCTTAGGGACAGTTTATAATTCACCCCTCCACTTT.

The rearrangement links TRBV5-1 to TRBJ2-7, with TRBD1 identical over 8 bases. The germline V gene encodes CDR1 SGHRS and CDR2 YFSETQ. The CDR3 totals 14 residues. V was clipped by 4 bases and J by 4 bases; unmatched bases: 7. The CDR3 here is CASSVWTGSYEQYF. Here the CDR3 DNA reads TGCGCCAGCAGCGTATGGACAGGGAGTTACGAGCAGTACTTC. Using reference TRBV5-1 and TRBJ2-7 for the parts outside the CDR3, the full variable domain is KAGVTQTPRYLIKTRGQQVTLSCSPISGHRSVSWYQQTPGQGLQFLFEYFSETQRNKGNFPGRFSGRQFSNSRSEMNVSTLELGDSALYLCASSVWTGSYEQYFGPGTRLTVT.

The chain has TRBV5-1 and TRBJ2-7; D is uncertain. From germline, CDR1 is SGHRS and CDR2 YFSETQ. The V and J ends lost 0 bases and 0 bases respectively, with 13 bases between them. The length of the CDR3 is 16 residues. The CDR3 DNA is TGCGCCAGCAGCTTGGTTCCCAACCCGAGCTCCTACGAGCAGTACTTC. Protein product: CASSLVPNPSSYEQYF. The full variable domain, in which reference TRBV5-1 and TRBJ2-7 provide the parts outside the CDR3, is KAGVTQTPRYLIKTRGQQVTLSCSPISGHRSVSWYQQTPGQGLQFLFEYFSETQRNKGNFPGRFSGRQFSNSRSEMNVSTLELGDSALYLCASSLVPNPSSYEQYFGPGTRLTVT.

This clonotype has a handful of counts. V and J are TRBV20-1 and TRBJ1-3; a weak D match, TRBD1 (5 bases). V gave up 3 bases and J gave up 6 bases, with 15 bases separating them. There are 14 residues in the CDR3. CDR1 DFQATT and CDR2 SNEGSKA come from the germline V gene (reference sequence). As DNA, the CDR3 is TGCAGTGCTAGCCCGGGACGGATGATAAACACCATATATTTT. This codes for CSASPGRMINTIYF.

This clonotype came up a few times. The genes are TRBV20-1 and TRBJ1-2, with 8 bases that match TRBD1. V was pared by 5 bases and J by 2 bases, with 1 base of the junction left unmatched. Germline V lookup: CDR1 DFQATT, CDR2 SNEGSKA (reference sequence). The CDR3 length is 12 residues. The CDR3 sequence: CSARTGNYGYTF. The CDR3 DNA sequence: TGCAGTGCTCGGACAGGGAACTATGGCTACACCTTC.

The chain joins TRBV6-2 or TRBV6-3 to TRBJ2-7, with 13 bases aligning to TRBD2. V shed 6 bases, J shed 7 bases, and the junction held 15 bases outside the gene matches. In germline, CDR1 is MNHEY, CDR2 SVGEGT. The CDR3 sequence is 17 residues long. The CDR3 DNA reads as TGTGCCAGCAGCCGAGGACTAGCGGGAGAGAGGCGTAAGGAGCAGTACTTC. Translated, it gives CASSRGLAGERRKEQYF.